These 10 T cell receptor beta chains share one sample of origin, sequenced in a study of OX40 agonist ivuxolimab in advanced cancers. The table came from immunoSEQ multiplex PCR; TCRdb's copy has only in-frame clones and leaves some out. The sample has 65,000 or so clones, over 65% seen once. The sample consisted of CD4+ or CD8+ T cells sorted from blood, taken in a trial of the OX40 agonist ivuxolimab. The receptors originated from an adult with an advanced solid tumor such as melanoma, head and neck, liver or kidney cancer.

In DNA form, the CDR3 reads TGTGCCAGCAGCCAGCAAACAAACACTGAAGCTTTCTTT. Protein sequence: CASSQQTNTEAFF. This rearrangement joins TRBV14 to TRBJ1-1; D not resolved. CDR1 and CDR2 (germline): SGHDN, FVKESK. V gave up 3 bases and J gave up 2 bases, with 7 bases separating them. The CDR3 runs 13 residues.

The V gene is TRBV5-4, the J gene TRBJ2-3; 7 nucleotides line up with TRBD2. Germline CDR1 SGHNT, CDR2 YYREEE (reference sequence). V was pared by 4 bases and J by 2 bases, with 16 bases of the junction left unmatched. The CDR3 spans 18 residues. CDR3: CASSTFGTTELLTDTQYF. CDR3 nucleotides: TGTGCCAGCAGCACCTTCGGGACTACCGAATTACTCACAGATACGCAGTATTTT.

The gene calls are TRBV19 and TRBJ2-7; 10 bases line up with TRBD2. Germline V gene sequence: CDR1 LNHDA, CDR2 SQIVND (reference sequence). CDR3 length: 13 residues. V lost 6 bases and J lost 6; bases outside the gene matches: 5. The DNA for the CDR3 is TGTGCCAGTAGGCTAGCGGGAGAAGTCGAGCAGTACTTC. It yields the protein CASRLAGEVEQYF.

The CDR3 is CASSQDRWTSVGGEQFF. The CDR3 DNA sequence: TGTGCCAGCAGCCAAGATAGGTGGACTAGCGTAGGAGGTGAGCAGTTCTTC. The rearrangement uses TRBV14 and TRBJ2-1; TRBD2 matches 9 bases. Germline V gene data show CDR1 as SGHDN and CDR2 as FVKESK. The CDR3 is 17 amino acids. J was trimmed by 9 bases and V by 0 bases; bases with no gene match: 12.

The rearrangement links TRBV6-1 to TRBJ2-3; D not certain. The ends were cut back, 1 base at V and 0 bases at J, with 8 bases in the middle. Germline CDR1 reads MNHNS; CDR2 reads SASEGT. CDR3 length: 15 amino acids. This CDR3 is CASSEVAGSTDTQYF. In DNA form, the CDR3 reads TGTGCCAGCAGTGAAGTAGCAGGTAGCACAGATACGCAGTATTTT.

J is TRBJ2-7 and V is TRBV5-1; D may be TRBD2 (5 bases). Germline V gene data show CDR1 as SGHRS and CDR2 as YFSETQ. V dropped 3 bases and J dropped 2 bases, with 12 bases sitting between them. The CDR3 totals 14 residues. The CDR3 sequence: CASSWGRGPYEQYF. The DNA of the CDR3 is TGCGCCAGCAGCTGGGGTCGGGGTCCCTACGAGCAGTACTTC.

This clone was seen only once. V and J are TRBV18 and TRBJ1-2, with 12 bases that match TRBD1. The germline V gene has CDR1 KGHSH and CDR2 LQKENI. V trimming: 3 bases; J trimming: 3 bases; junction bases outside the gene matches: 11. This CDR3 comprises 18 residues. The CDR3 is CASSPTPGTGGAHYGYTF. The DNA of the CDR3 is TGTGCCAGCTCACCCACACCCGGGACAGGGGGCGCGCACTATGGCTACACCTTC.

The CDR3 protein is CASSLSGRAPGELFF. DNA of the CDR3: TGTGCCAGCAGTCTTAGCGGGAGGGCCCCCGGGGAGCTGTTTTTT. The chain recombines TRBV27 with TRBJ2-2; 11 nucleotides align to TRBD2. This CDR3 comprises 15 residues. V lost 5 bases and J lost 6; bases outside the gene matches: 5. In germline, CDR1 is MNHEY, CDR2 SMNVEV (reference sequence).

The chain uses TRBV19 and TRBJ2-1; D gene unclear. Trimming cost V 0 bases and J 13 bases, with 13 bases left between them. Germline V gene lookup returns CDR1 LNHDA and CDR2 SQIVND (reference sequence). The CDR3 has 13 residues. The CDR3 protein is CASSIDRRGYQFF. CDR3 bases: TGTGCCAGTAGTATAGATCGGAGAGGTTACCAGTTCTTC.

This chain uses TRBV5-6 with TRBJ1-4, with D possibly TRBD1 on 5 matching bases. Germline CDR1 reads SGHDT; CDR2 reads YYEEEE. This CDR3 has 14 residues. The V end was cut by 6 bases, the J end by 0 bases, with 9 bases between. The CDR3 loop reads CASTLGATNEKLFF. The CDR3, as DNA: TGTGCCAGCACCTTAGGGGCAACTAATGAAAAACTGTTTTTT.